This entry features one T cell receptor beta chain sequence. Its matching antigen is unknown. This CDR3 has 14 residues. Germline lookup yields CDR1 DFQATT and CDR2 SNEGSKA (reference sequence). Trimming pared 6 bases from V and 2 bases from J, leaving 17 bases between. The sample originates from a study of post-analysis software for immune sequencing data. Study-wide background: Secondary progressive, relapsing-remitting and progressive-relapsing multiple sclerosis were among the included disease courses.

Unique molecular identifiers were built into the TCR beta cDNA libraries. T cells numbering about 0.9 to 10 million yielded cDNA molecules that totaled about 500,000. One entry per CDR3 protein, called by TCRdb with MiXCR from the PCR reads. The sample yields fewer than 900,000 distinct CDR3 sequences, 46% seen once. General study findings and limits: Among multiple sclerosis patients, normalized Chao1 diversity was significantly below that of controls. F-measure co-clustering was strong for batch-matched samples. Patients showed TRBV5-6, TRBV5-1 and TRBV20-1 among a few TRBV segments more frequent than in controls.

J is TRBJ2-7 and V is TRBV20-1, with D tentatively TRBD2 (6 bases). This receptor was obtained from a girl aged 5 to 17 with multiple sclerosis. The sequencing sample was made of blood. CDR3 bases: TGCAGTGCAAGCCAGGGTAGCGGAGCCTACGAGCAGTACTTC. Translation gives CSASQGSGAYEQYF.